Listed below are T cell receptor beta chains from one sample, sequenced in a study of graft-versus-host responses after intestinal transplantation. The table came from immunoSEQ multiplex PCR; TCRdb's copy has only in-frame clones and leaves some out. The sample holds over 8,000 clones, 65% to 70% seen once. The sample here was ileum tissue, taken 450 to 460 days after transplant. These receptors were taken from a human patient who received an intestinal transplant, so some T cells may come from the graft donor. The conserved cysteine and the conserved F or W are not part of the CDR3 here.

>TRBV9|TRBJ1-1|13
ASSAETGGNTEAF
>TRBV6-5|TRBJ1-2|11
ATNDREVEGYT
>TRBV19|TRBJ2-1|11
ATSRGLYNEQF
>TRBV5-6|TRBJ1-2|11
ASSLSPNYGYT
>TRBV14|TRBJ2-3|16
ASSQGYSGVPSTDTQY
>TRBV7-7|TRBJ2-2|14
ASSLPRTAQTGELF
>TRBV5-6|TRBJ2-1|13
ASSSDPGLYNEQF
>TRBV10-3|TRBJ2-1|15
AISEMPSGRPGIEQF
>TRBV4-1|TRBJ2-1|13
ASSHRTSGRDEQF
>TRBV7-2|TRBJ2-1|15
ASSLGFIGAYNNEQF
>TRBV10-2|TRBJ2-2|12
ASSAGGNTGELF
>TRBV7-3|TRBJ2-3|12
ASSLTGTPDTQY
>TRBV9|TRBJ2-5|14
ASSVSGGGSQETQY
>TRBV29-1|TRBJ2-3|9
SVGETNTQY
>TRBV6-9|TRBJ1-5|10
ASGRGYQPQH
>TRBV11-2|TRBJ1-2|13
ASSLVTGGLYGYT
>TRBV27|TRBJ2-7|8
AGGGDEQY
>TRBV9|TRBJ2-5|12
ASSAGGGWETQY
>TRBV18|TRBJ1-2|10
ASSRVQGTYT
>TRBV5-4|TRBJ1-6|15
ASSFKMPGIGNSPLH
>TRBV2|TRBJ2-7|10
ASSDGYPEQY
>TRBV28|TRBJ2-5|12
ASRASGFQETQY
>TRBV4-3|TRBJ2-1|14
ASSQDRGTTYNEQF
>TRBV5-4|TRBJ1-3|13
ASSKDDVPGNTIY
>TRBV30|TRBJ1-4|13
AWSGGRTGDEKLF
>TRBV7-6|TRBJ2-1|13
ASSLDHGAYNEQF
>TRBV7-2|TRBJ1-2|13
ASSLDPGTADGYT
>TRBV5-6|TRBJ1-1|11
ASSLGRWLRAF
>TRBV27|TRBJ2-5|12
ASSLNSIQETQY
>TRBV30|TRBJ2-1|11
ALTSGYYNEQF
>TRBV2|TRBJ1-5|13
ASSVAAYSNQPQH
>TRBV6-6|TRBJ2-5|13
ASSYPIGGEETQY
>TRBV9|TRBJ1-4|13
ASSADDRPNEKLF
>TRBV30|TRBJ2-1|13
AWSVGGAPHNEQF